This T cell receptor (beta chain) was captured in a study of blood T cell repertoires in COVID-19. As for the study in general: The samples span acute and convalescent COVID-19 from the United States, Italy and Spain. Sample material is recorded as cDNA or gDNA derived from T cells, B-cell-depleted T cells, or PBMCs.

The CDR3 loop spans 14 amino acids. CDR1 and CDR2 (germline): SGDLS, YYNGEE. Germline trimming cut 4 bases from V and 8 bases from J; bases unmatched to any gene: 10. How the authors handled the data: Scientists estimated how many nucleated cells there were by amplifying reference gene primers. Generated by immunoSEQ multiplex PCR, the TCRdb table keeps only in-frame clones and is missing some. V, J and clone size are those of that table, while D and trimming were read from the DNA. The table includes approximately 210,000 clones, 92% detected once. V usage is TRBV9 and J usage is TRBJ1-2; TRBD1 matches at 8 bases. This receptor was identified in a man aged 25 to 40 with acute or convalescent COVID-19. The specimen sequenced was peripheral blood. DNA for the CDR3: TGTGCCAGCAGCCTCGCTTGGACAGGGCGAGGCTACACCTTC. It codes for CASSLAWTGRGYTF.